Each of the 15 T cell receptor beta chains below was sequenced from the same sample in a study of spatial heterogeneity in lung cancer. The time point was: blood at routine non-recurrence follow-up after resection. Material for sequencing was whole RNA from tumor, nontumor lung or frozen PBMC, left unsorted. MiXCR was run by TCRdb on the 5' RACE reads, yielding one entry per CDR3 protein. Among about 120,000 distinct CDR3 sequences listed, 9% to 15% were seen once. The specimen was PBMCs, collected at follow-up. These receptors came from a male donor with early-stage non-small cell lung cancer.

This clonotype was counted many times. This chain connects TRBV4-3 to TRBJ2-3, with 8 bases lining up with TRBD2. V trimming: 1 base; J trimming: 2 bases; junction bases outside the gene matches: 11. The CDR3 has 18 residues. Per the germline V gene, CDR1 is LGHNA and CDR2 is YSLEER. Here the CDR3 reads CASSQGFSRGDITDTQYF. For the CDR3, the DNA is TGCGCCAGCAGCCAAGGGTTCTCGCGGGGGGATATCACAGATACGCAGTATTTT.

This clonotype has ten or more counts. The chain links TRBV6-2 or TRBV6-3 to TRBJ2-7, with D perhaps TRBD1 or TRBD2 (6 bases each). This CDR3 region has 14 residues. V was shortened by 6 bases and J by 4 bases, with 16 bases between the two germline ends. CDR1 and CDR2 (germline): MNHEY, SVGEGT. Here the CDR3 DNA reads TGTGCCAGCAGCTTTACGTGGGGGGCGTACGAGCAGTACTTC. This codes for CASSFTWGAYEQYF.

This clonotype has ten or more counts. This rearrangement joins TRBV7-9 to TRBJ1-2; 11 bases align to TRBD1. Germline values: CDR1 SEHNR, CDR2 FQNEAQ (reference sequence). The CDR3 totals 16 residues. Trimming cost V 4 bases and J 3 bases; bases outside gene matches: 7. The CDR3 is CASSSRDRGYDYGYTF. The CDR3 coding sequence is TGTGCCAGCAGCTCCCGGGACAGGGGGTACGACTATGGCTACACCTTC.

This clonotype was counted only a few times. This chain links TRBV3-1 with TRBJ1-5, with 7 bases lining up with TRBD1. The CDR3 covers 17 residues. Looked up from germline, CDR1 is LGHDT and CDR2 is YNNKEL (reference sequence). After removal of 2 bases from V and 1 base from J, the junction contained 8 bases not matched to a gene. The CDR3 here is CASSQKQGGVSNQPQHF. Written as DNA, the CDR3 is TGTGCCAGCAGCCAAAAGCAGGGGGGAGTAAGCAATCAGCCCCAGCATTTT.

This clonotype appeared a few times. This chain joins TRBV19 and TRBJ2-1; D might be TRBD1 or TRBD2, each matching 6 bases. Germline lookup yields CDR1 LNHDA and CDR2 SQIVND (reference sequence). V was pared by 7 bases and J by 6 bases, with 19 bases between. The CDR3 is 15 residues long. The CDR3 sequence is CASTKGGREVNEQFF. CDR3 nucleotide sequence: TGTGCCAGTACCAAAGGGGGGAGAGAAGTCAATGAGCAGTTCTTC.

The DNA of the CDR3 is TGTGCCATCAGGGACAGCCATTCTGGGGCCAACGTCCTGACTTTC. This gives the protein CAIRDSHSGANVLTF. The V call is TRBV10-3, the J call TRBJ2-6, with D possibly TRBD1 on 6 matching bases. Germline lookup yields CDR1 ENHRY and CDR2 SYGVKD. V shed 6 bases and J shed 1 base, with 10 bases lying between them. There are 15 residues in the CDR3.

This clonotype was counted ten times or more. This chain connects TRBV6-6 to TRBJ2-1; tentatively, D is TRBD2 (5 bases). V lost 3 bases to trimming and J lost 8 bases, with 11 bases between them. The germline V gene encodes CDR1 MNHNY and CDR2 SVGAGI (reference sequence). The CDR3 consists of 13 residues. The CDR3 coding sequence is TGTGCCAGCAGTTATTCTTCGGGGTATGAGCAGTTCTTC. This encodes CASSYSSGYEQFF.

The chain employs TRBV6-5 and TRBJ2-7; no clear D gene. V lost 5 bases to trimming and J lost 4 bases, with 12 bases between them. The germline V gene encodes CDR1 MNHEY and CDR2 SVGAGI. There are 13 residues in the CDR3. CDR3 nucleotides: TGTGCCAGCAGTCTTGGGGTAAGGTACGAGCAGTACTTC. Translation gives CASSLGVRYEQYF.

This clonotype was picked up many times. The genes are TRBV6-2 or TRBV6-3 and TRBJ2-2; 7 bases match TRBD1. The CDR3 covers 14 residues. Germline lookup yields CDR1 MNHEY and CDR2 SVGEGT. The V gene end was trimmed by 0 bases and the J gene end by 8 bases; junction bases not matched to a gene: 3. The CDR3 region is CASSYSQDRGELFF. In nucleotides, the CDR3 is TGTGCCAGCAGTTACTCGCAGGACAGGGGGGAGCTGTTTTTT.

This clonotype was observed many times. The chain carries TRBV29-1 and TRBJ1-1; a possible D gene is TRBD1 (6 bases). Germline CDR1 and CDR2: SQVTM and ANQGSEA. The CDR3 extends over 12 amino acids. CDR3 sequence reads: CSGTTRGTEAFF. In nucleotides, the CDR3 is TGCAGTGGGACAACTAGAGGCACTGAAGCTTTCTTT.

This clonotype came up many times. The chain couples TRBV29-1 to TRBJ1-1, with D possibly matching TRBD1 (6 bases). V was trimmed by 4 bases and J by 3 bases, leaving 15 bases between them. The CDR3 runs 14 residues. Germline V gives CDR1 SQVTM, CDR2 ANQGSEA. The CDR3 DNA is TGCAGCGTTGGTGAGGACAGCTGGTACACTGAAGCTTTCTTT. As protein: CSVGEDSWYTEAFF.

CDR3 protein: CASSPRAKETQYF. The CDR3 coding sequence is TGTGCCAGCTCACCACGGGCAAAAGAGACCCAGTACTTC. The chain couples TRBV18 to TRBJ2-5; D gene ambiguous. CDR3 length: 13 residues. Trimming took off 1 base at V and 3 bases at J, with 6 bases between the two ends. Germline CDR1 KGHSH, CDR2 LQKENI.

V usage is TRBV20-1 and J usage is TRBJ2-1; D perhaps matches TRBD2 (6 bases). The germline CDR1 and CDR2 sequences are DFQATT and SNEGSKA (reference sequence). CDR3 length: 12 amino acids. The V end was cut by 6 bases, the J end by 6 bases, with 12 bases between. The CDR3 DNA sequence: TGCAGTGCCCCGGGACTGGGCAATGAGCAGTTCTTC. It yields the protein CSAPGLGNEQFF.

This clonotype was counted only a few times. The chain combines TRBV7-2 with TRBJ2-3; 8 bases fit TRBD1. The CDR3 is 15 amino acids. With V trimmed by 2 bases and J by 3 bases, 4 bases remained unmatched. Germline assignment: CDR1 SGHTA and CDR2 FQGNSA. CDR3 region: CASSLRRQGTDTQYF. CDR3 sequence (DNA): TGTGCCAGCAGCTTAAGGAGACAGGGGACAGATACGCAGTATTTT.

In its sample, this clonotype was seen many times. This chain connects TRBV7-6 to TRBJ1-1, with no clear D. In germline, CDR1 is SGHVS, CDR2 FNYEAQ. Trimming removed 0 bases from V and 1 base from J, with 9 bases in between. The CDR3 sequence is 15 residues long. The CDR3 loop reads CASSLANGGNTEAFF. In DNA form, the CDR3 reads TGTGCCAGCAGCTTAGCAAACGGCGGGAACACTGAAGCTTTCTTT. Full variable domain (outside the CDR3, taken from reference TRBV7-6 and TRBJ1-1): GAGVSQSPRYKVTKRGQDVALRCDPISGHVSLYWYRQALGQGPEFLTYFNYEAQQDKSGLPNDRFSAERPEGSISTLTIQRTEQRDSAMYRCASSLANGGNTEAFFGQGTRLTVV.